The 28 T cell receptor beta chains in this list originate from one sample, sequenced in a study of shared clonotypes between healthy human individuals. TCRdb keeps only in-frame clones here, not all; method: immunoSEQ multiplex PCR. The repertoire holds roughly 2.5 million clones, with 90% to 95% as singletons. The sample comprised naive CD4+ T cells sorted from blood. Documented subset: CD45RA+ positively selected. These receptors came from a man in his late teens or twenties in good health.

This clone has a single count. The chain joins TRBV2 to TRBJ2-7, with TRBD2 matching over 9 bases. CDR1 is SNHLY, CDR2 FYNNEI, per germline. The V and J ends lost 6 bases and 6 bases, in that order; junction bases with no gene match: 12. This CDR3 spans 15 amino acids. As DNA, the CDR3 is TGTGCCAGCAGCGGAGGACTAGCGTACCTAAGCGAGCAGTACTTC. Its translation: CASSGGLAYLSEQYF.

The chain couples TRBV7-2 to TRBJ2-7, with 7 positions matching TRBD2. V shed 4 bases and J 0 bases; nucleotides not matched to a gene: 3. Germline V gene sequence: CDR1 SGHTA, CDR2 FQGNSA. The CDR3 loop spans 14 amino acids. This CDR3 is CASSWGGSSYEQYF. The DNA of the CDR3 is TGTGCCAGCAGCTGGGGGGGTAGCTCCTACGAGCAGTACTTC.

The CDR3 nucleotides read TGTGCCAGCAGCTTTAGTCCCTCGGACAGGGCCTACAATGAGCAGTTCTTC. Amino acids: CASSFSPSDRAYNEQFF. The chain has TRBV11-2 and TRBJ2-1; 8 nucleotides agree with TRBD1. J gave up 2 bases and V 3 bases, and 9 bases lay outside the gene matches. Germline V gene sequence: CDR1 SGHAT, CDR2 FQNNGV. This CDR3 contains 17 residues.

The V call is TRBV2, the J call TRBJ2-7, with TRBD1 matching over 9 bases. CDR3 size: 15 residues. Per germline, CDR1 SNHLY and CDR2 FYNNEI. J was trimmed by 6 bases and V by 6 bases; bases with no gene match: 12. The DNA of the CDR3 is TGTGCCAGCAGCCGAGGGACAGGGATAATCGCCGAGCAGTACTTC. It yields the protein CASSRGTGIIAEQYF.

The chain uses TRBV12-5 and TRBJ2-2; D is perhaps TRBD1 or TRBD2 (5 bases each). The CDR3 length is 17 residues. CDR1 is LGHNT and CDR2 is FRNRAP in the germline V gene. The V gene lost 1 base and the J gene lost 6 bases, with 18 bases spanning the gap. The CDR3 DNA follows: TGTGCTAGTGGTTTGGCCTTGGTGGGAAGGGGAGCCGGGGAGCTGTTTTTT. This encodes CASGLALVGRGAGELFF.

The chain is built from TRBV6-1 and TRBJ1-2; a possible D gene is TRBD1 (6 bases). Trimming pared 3 bases from V and 7 bases from J, leaving 15 bases between. Germline lookup yields CDR1 MNHNS and CDR2 SASEGT. This CDR3 has 14 amino acids. The CDR3 is CASSDSGGGRGYTF. The CDR3 bases are TGTGCCAGCAGTGATTCGGGGGGCGGGCGTGGCTACACCTTC.

The chain is built from TRBV30 and TRBJ1-2; D possibly corresponds to TRBD1 (5 bases). V was cut by 0 bases and J by 4 bases, with 15 bases left in between. Germline V gives CDR1 GTSNPN, CDR2 SVGIG (reference sequence). This CDR3 has 15 residues. CDR3 coding DNA: TGTGCCTGGAGTGTACTTGCAGGGAAGGTCTATGGCTACACCTTC. It translates to CAWSVLAGKVYGYTF.

The chain is built from TRBV2 and TRBJ2-5; D tentatively reads TRBD1 or TRBD2 (5 bases each). The ends were cut back, 5 bases at V and 5 bases at J, with 15 bases in the middle. Germline V gene sequence: CDR1 SNHLY, CDR2 FYNNEI. The CDR3 loop spans 14 amino acids. This CDR3 reads CASSPSGRTETQYF. Written as DNA, the CDR3 is TGTGCCAGCAGTCCGTCGGGACGTACGGAGACCCAGTACTTC.

The V and J genes are TRBV29-1 and TRBJ1-2; possibly TRBD1 for D (5 bases). V was cut by 1 base and J by 7 bases, with 13 bases left in between. The CDR3 has 13 amino acids. CDR1 SQVTM and CDR2 ANQGSEA come from the germline V gene. This CDR3 is CSVEGQLRGGYTF. CDR3 nucleotides: TGCAGCGTTGAAGGACAGTTAAGAGGTGGCTACACCTTC.

The chain links TRBV7-2 to TRBJ2-2; maybe TRBD2 (6 bases). CDR1 SGHTA and CDR2 FQGNSA come from the germline V gene. V lost 3 bases to trimming and J lost 1 base, with 9 bases between them. The CDR3 sequence is 15 residues long. The CDR3 is CASSFWRGNTGELFF. CDR3 DNA: TGTGCCAGCAGCTTCTGGCGGGGGAACACCGGGGAGCTGTTTTTT. The variable domain in full, with the rest retrieved from reference TRBV7-2 and TRBJ2-2, is GAGVSQSPSNKVTEKGKDVELRCDPISGHTALYWYRQSLGQGLEFLIYFQGNSAPDKSGLPSDRFSAERTGGSVSTLTIQRTQQEDSAVYLCASSFWRGNTGELFFGEGSRLTVL.

The chain recombines TRBV19 with TRBJ1-2; 8 bases are a match to TRBD1. V lost 7 bases, J lost 8 bases, and 12 bases stayed unmatched. CDR3 size: 14 residues. CDR1 and CDR2 from the germline V gene are LNHDA and SQIVND (reference sequence). CDR3 residues: CASTHQGAPRGYTF. CDR3 nucleotide sequence: TGTGCCAGTACTCATCAGGGGGCCCCTAGGGGCTACACCTTC.

The chain uses TRBV10-2 and TRBJ2-3; no firm D call. In germline, CDR1 is WSHSY, CDR2 SAAADI. CDR3 length: 13 amino acids. V gave up 3 bases and J gave up 0 bases, with 4 bases separating them. Written as DNA, the CDR3 is TGCGCCAGCAGTGACCCTAGCACAGATACGCAGTATTTT. It codes for CASSDPSTDTQYF.

The V and J genes are TRBV5-4 and TRBJ2-5, with unresolved D. Between the trimmed V and J ends, which lost 0 bases and 0 bases, there was a span of 3 bases. Germline values: CDR1 SGHNT, CDR2 YYREEE (reference sequence). The CDR3 totals 13 residues. The CDR3 nucleotides read TGTGCCAGCAGCTTGGTCAACCAAGAGACCCAGTACTTC. Translation gives CASSLVNQETQYF.

The V call is TRBV18, the J call TRBJ2-5; 10 nucleotides match TRBD2. Germline CDR1 is KGHSH and CDR2 is LQKENI. Losses at the gene ends were 0 bases for V and 5 bases for J; bases not matched to a gene: 6. The CDR3 covers 16 residues. The CDR3, as DNA: TGTGCCAGCTCACCACCGCTAGCGGGAGACAGGGAGACCCAGTACTTC. It specifies CASSPPLAGDRETQYF.

The V call is TRBV11-2, the J call TRBJ2-1; no clear D gene. V shed 5 bases and J shed 4 bases, with 9 bases lying between them. The germline gives CDR1 SGHAT, CDR2 FQNNGV. The CDR3 extends over 13 amino acids. The chain's CDR3 is CASSTPRYNEQFF. The CDR3 DNA reads TGTGCCAGCAGCACTCCTAGGTACAATGAGCAGTTCTTC.

The chain recombines TRBV6-5 with TRBJ2-1; D perhaps matches TRBD2 (5 bases). The germline V gene has CDR1 MNHEY and CDR2 SVGAGI. The CDR3 spans 11 residues. V was clipped by 6 bases and J by 12 bases, with 12 bases between them. CDR3 nucleotides: TGTGCCAGCAGCTTAGGACTGGGGCAGTTCTTC. It codes for CASSLGLGQFF.

A few counts support this clone. The chain employs TRBV10-1 and TRBJ2-7; TRBD1 agrees at 8 bases. The CDR3 runs to 15 residues. Germline-derived CDR1 and CDR2 are WNHNN and SYGVQD (reference sequence). J gave up 8 bases and V 0 bases, and 9 bases lay outside the gene matches. The CDR3 sequence: CASSESRTGPSKQYF. The CDR3 region has the DNA TGCGCCAGCAGTGAGTCGCGGACAGGGCCGTCGAAGCAGTACTTC.

In regard to this clone: Other DNA sequences in the sample encode the same CDR3. The rearrangement joins TRBV19 to TRBJ1-1; tentatively, D is TRBD1 (6 bases). CDR3 length equals 14 residues. Germline CDR1 LNHDA, CDR2 SQIVND (reference sequence). Trimming cost V 1 base and J 1 base, with 7 bases left between them. The CDR3 loop is CASSIARGNTEAFF. The CDR3 DNA follows: TGTGCCAGTAGTATAGCCAGGGGGAACACTGAAGCTTTCTTT.

The rearrangement uses TRBV5-1 and TRBJ2-2; D is unclear. Trimming took 7 bases from V and 3 from J, leaving 13 bases between them. The CDR3 loop spans 14 amino acids. CDR1 and CDR2 (germline): SGHRS, YFSETQ. The CDR3, as DNA: TGCGCCAGCCGTTCTTGGCCTGACACCGGGGAGCTGTTTTTT. The encoded protein is CASRSWPDTGELFF.

The V gene is TRBV4-3, the J gene TRBJ1-6; perhaps TRBD1 as D (5 bases). CDR1 and CDR2 (germline): LGHNA, YSLEER. This CDR3 is built from 19 residues. V was pared by 3 bases and J by 0 bases, with 18 bases between. CDR3 residues: CASSQAMVAGSSYNSPLHF. DNA of the CDR3: TGCGCCAGCAGCCAGGCAATGGTGGCAGGGAGCTCCTATAATTCACCCCTCCACTTT.

This chain links TRBV2 with TRBJ1-5, with D unresolved. V lost 6 bases and J 1 base, leaving 13 bases between the germline ends. This CDR3 region has 15 residues. Germline V gene sequence: CDR1 SNHLY, CDR2 FYNNEI. CDR3 region: CASSEQPLSNQPQHF. The CDR3 DNA is TGTGCCAGCAGCGAACAGCCCCTCAGCAATCAGCCCCAGCATTTT.

This clone was detected once. The chain uses TRBV5-4 and TRBJ1-2, with unresolved D. Germline V gene data show CDR1 as SGHNT and CDR2 as YYREEE (reference sequence). The CDR3 extends over 15 amino acids. Deletions cut 4 bases from V and 1 base from J, with 14 bases between. The CDR3 region is CASSHPIGSNYGYTF. The CDR3 coding sequence is TGTGCCAGCAGCCACCCTATTGGCAGTAACTATGGCTACACCTTC.

The rearrangement joins TRBV27 to TRBJ2-1; 8 nucleotides agree with TRBD2. J was trimmed by 4 bases and V by 7 bases; bases with no gene match: 6. This CDR3 contains 14 residues. Germline values: CDR1 MNHEY, CDR2 SMNVEV (reference sequence). DNA for the CDR3: TGTGCCAGCACGGGCAGCGGGAGATACAATGAGCAGTTCTTC. Translated: CASTGSGRYNEQFF.

V usage is TRBV30 and J usage is TRBJ1-6; unclear D gene. V was trimmed by 1 base and J by 10 bases, leaving 8 bases between them. Germline CDR1 is GTSNPN and CDR2 is SVGIG (reference sequence). CDR3 length: 12 amino acids. The CDR3 loop reads CAWSESVSPLHF. DNA of the CDR3: TGTGCCTGGAGTGAGTCGGTATCACCCCTCCACTTT. Supplemented by reference TRBV30 and TRBJ1-6, the full variable domain reads SQTIHQWPATLVQPVGSPLSLECTVEGTSNPNLYWYRQAAGRGLQLLFYSVGIGQISSEVPQNLSASRPQDRQFILSSKKLLLSDSGFYLCAWSESVSPLHFGNGTRLTVT.

The genes are TRBV19 and TRBJ2-7; D may be TRBD1 (6 bases). Germline-derived CDR1 and CDR2 are LNHDA and SQIVND (reference sequence). Trimming removed 2 bases from V and 2 bases from J, with 13 bases in between. The CDR3 runs 15 residues. In DNA form, the CDR3 reads TGTGCCAGTAGTATACATGACAGGCCACCCTACGAGCAGTACTTC. Its protein is CASSIHDRPPYEQYF.

The V and J genes are TRBV10-1 and TRBJ2-3, with 8 bases aligning to TRBD1. The V segment lost 7 bases and the J segment 1 base; nucleotides outside the gene matches: 7. This CDR3 is built from 15 residues. The germline V gene has CDR1 WNHNN and CDR2 SYGVQD (reference sequence). CDR3 in DNA: TGCGCCAGCAAGCCGGACAGGGAAGGCACAGATACGCAGTATTTT. Translated, it gives CASKPDREGTDTQYF.

The genes are TRBV25-1 and TRBJ2-2; TRBD1 matches at 7 bases. The J segment lost 0 bases and the V segment lost 8 bases, leaving 3 bases of the junction unmatched. The CDR3 length is 14 residues. Germline V gene data show CDR1 as MGHDK and CDR2 as SYGVNS. This chain's CDR3 is CASRDSTNTGELFF. The CDR3 DNA reads as TGTGCCAGCCGGGACAGCACGAACACCGGGGAGCTGTTTTTT.

J is TRBJ2-7 and V is TRBV7-9; D possibly corresponds to TRBD1 (6 bases). Germline loops: CDR1 SEHNR, CDR2 FQNEAQ (reference sequence). The CDR3 spans 14 residues. The V end was cut by 4 bases, the J end by 3 bases, with 13 bases between. The CDR3 DNA reads as TGTGCCAGCAGCTCCAGACAGGCTTACTACGAGCAGTACTTC. It yields the protein CASSSRQAYYEQYF.